These 10 T cell receptor beta chains originate from one sample sequenced in a study of T cell responses to AZD1222 COVID-19 vaccine. Repertoires were generated with immunoSEQ multiplex PCR, while TCRdb's copy carries only in-frame clones and drops some. The data show roughly 140,000 clones, approximately 90% seen once. The sample consisted of peripheral blood, taken 28 days after the second AZD1222 dose. The receptor source for this set is an adult who received the AZD1222 COVID-19 vaccine.

Here the CDR3 reads CASSLLGGANYGYTF. The CDR3 DNA follows: TGTGCCAGCAGTTTATTAGGGGGGGCTAACTATGGCTACACCTTC. The chain employs TRBV27 and TRBJ1-2; maybe TRBD1 (6 bases). The V end lost 1 base, the J end lost 0 bases, and 9 bases lay between the germline ends. Per the germline V gene, CDR1 is MNHEY and CDR2 is SMNVEV (reference sequence). CDR3 size: 15 residues.

This rearrangement joins TRBV11-1 to TRBJ2-7; 7 nucleotides align to TRBD2. Germline CDR1 SGHAT, CDR2 FQDESV (reference sequence). The V gene end was trimmed by 5 bases and the J gene end by 3 bases; junction bases not matched to a gene: 7. This CDR3 comprises 14 residues. For the CDR3, the DNA is TGTGCCAGCAGCAGTAGGCGGGAGATCTACGAGCAGTACTTC. This translates into CASSSRREIYEQYF.

This clone was observed once. J is TRBJ1-1 and V is TRBV19, with D maybe TRBD1 (6 bases). Germline loops: CDR1 LNHDA, CDR2 SQIVND (reference sequence). V was trimmed by 2 bases and J by 8 bases, leaving 18 bases between them. The CDR3 is 15 amino acids. CDR3 amino acids: CASSIHHQAGTEAFF. CDR3 coding DNA: TGTGCCAGTAGTATACATCATCAGGCAGGGACAGAAGCTTTCTTT. Using reference TRBV19 and TRBJ1-1 for the parts outside the CDR3, the full variable domain is DGGITQSPKYLFRKEGQNVTLSCEQNLNHDAMYWYRQDPGQGLRLIYYSQIVNDFQKGDIAEGYSVSREKKESFPLTVTSAQKNPTAFYLCASSIHHQAGTEAFFGQGTRLTVV.

This clone was found once. This chain connects TRBV7-2 to TRBJ2-5, with no clear D. Germline CDR1 reads SGHTA; CDR2 reads FQGNSA. The CDR3 consists of 12 residues. V lost 1 base to trimming and J lost 7 bases, with 7 bases between them. In nucleotides, the CDR3 is TGTGCCAGCAGCTTAGTCGGAACGACCCAGTACTTC. This codes for CASSLVGTTQYF.

The chain carries TRBV5-1 and TRBJ2-2; D may be TRBD2 (6 bases). The CDR3 consists of 13 residues. Germline V gives CDR1 SGHRS, CDR2 YFSETQ. Trimming removed 4 bases at V and 5 bases at J, with 9 bases between. CDR3 coding DNA: TGCGCCAGCAGCCACCGGGAGACCGGGGAGCTGTTTTTT. This codes for CASSHRETGELFF.

This chain joins TRBV28 and TRBJ1-2; D gene uncertain. This CDR3 spans 13 amino acids. V lost 7 bases to trimming and J lost 0 bases, with 9 bases between them. Germline V CDR1 and CDR2: MDHEN, SYDVKM. The CDR3 loop reads CASTLKSNYGYTF. The CDR3 coding sequence is TGTGCCAGCACCTTGAAGTCTAACTATGGCTACACCTTC.

The chain links TRBV30 to TRBJ2-3; 10 bases are a match to TRBD2. Trimming at V came to 0 bases and at J to 2 bases, leaving 2 bases not matched to a gene. CDR1 is GTSNPN and CDR2 is SVGIG in the germline V gene (reference sequence). CDR3 length equals 15 residues. CDR3 region: CAWSVLAGTTDTQYF. The CDR3 bases are TGTGCCTGGAGTGTACTAGCGGGGACCACAGATACGCAGTATTTT. The entire variable domain, with the rest obtained from reference TRBV30 and TRBJ2-3, is as follows: SQTIHQWPATLVQPVGSPLSLECTVEGTSNPNLYWYRQAAGRGLQLLFYSVGIGQISSEVPQNLSASRPQDRQFILSSKKLLLSDSGFYLCAWSVLAGTTDTQYFGPGTRLTVL.

The chain is built from TRBV5-1 and TRBJ1-5; D remains unclear. CDR3 length: 13 residues. Germline values: CDR1 SGHRS, CDR2 YFSETQ. V was clipped by 5 bases and J by 9 bases, with 15 bases between them. The CDR3 DNA sequence: TGCGCCAGCAGGGACCGGACGGAGGGGCCCCAGCATTTT. Its protein is CASRDRTEGPQHF.

The chain couples TRBV5-4 to TRBJ1-4, with D possibly being TRBD1 (5 bases). The CDR3 contains 14 residues. Between the trimmed V and J ends, which lost 4 bases and 4 bases, there was a span of 11 bases. Germline CDR1 reads SGHNT; CDR2 reads YYREEE (reference sequence). Here the CDR3 DNA reads TGTGCCAGCAGCCCTCTCGACAGTAATGAAAAACTGTTTTTT. Translation: CASSPLDSNEKLFF.

J is TRBJ2-7 and V is TRBV6-5; 9 bases line up with TRBD2. The germline CDR1 and CDR2 sequences are MNHEY and SVGAGI. J gave up 3 bases and V 8 bases, and 8 bases lay outside the gene matches. The CDR3 spans 14 residues. This CDR3 is CASGQASGNYEQYF. In DNA, the CDR3 is TGTGCCAGCGGTCAGGCTAGCGGGAACTACGAGCAGTACTTC.